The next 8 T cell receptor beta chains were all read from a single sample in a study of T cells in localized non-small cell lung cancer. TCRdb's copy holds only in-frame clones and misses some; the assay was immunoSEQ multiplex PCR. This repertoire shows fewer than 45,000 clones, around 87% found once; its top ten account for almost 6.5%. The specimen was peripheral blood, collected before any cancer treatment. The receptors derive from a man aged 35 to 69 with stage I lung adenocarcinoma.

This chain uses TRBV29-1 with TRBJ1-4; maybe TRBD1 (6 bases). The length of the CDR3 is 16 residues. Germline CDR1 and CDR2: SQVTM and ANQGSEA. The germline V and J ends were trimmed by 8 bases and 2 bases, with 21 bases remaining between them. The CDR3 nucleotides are TGCAGCTTACGGGCGGGGGCGCCGGGGACTAATGAAAAACTGTTTTTT. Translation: CSLRAGAPGTNEKLFF.

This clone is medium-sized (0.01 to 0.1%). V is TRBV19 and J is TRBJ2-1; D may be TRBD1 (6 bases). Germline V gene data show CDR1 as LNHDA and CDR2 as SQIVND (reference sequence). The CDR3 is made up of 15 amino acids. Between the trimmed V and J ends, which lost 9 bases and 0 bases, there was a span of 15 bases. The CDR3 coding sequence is TGTGCCAGCGAGAACCGGGGACACTCCTACAATGAGCAGTTCTTC. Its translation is CASENRGHSYNEQFF.

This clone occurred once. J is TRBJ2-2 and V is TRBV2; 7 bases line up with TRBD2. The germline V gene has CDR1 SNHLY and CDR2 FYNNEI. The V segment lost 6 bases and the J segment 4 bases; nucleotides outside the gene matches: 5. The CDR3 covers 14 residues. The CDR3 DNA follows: TGTGCCAGCAGAAAGGGAGGGCTCACCGGGGAGCTGTTTTTT. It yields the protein CASRKGGLTGELFF. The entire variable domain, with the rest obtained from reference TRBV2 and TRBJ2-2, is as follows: EPEVTQTPSHQVTQMGQEVILRCVPISNHLYFYWYRQILGQKVEFLVSFYNNEISEKSEIFDDQFSVERPDGSNFTLKIRSTKLEDSAMYFCASRKGGLTGELFFGEGSRLTVL.

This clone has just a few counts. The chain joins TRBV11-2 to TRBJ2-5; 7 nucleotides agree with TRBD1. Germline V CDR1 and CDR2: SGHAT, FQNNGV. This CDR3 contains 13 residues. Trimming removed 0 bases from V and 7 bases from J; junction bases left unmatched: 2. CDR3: CASSLEAGGTQYF. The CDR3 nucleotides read TGTGCCAGCAGCTTAGAAGCAGGGGGGACCCAGTACTTC.

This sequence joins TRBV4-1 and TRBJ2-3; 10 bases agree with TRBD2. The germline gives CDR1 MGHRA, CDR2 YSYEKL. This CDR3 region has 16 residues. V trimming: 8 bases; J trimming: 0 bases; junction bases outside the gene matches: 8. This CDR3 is CASAGGSGRSTDTQYF. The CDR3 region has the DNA TGCGCCAGCGCCGGGGGTAGCGGGAGGAGCACAGATACGCAGTATTTT.

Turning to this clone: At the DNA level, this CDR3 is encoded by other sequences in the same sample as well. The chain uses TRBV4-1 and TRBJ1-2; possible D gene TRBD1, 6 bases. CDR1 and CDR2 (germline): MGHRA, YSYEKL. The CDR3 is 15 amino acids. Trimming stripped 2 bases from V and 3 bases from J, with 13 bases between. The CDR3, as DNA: TGCGCCAGCAGCCAACCCCCACCAGGGGACTATGGCTACACCTTC. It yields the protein CASSQPPPGDYGYTF.

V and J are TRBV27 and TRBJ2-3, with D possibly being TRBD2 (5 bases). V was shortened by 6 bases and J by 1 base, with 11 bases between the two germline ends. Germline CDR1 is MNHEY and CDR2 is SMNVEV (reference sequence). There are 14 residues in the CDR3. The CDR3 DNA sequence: TGTGCCAGCAGGCTAATGGAGGGCACAGATACGCAGTATTTT. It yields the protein CASRLMEGTDTQYF.

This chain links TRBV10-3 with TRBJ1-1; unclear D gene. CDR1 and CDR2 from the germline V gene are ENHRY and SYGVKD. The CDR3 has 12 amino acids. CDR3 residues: CAQTAMNTEAFF. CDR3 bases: TGTGCACAAACAGCGATGAACACTGAAGCTTTCTTT.